This T cell receptor (beta chain) was recorded in a study of T cell responses to AZD1222 COVID-19 vaccine. Study-wide results and caveats: Dominant CD4 TCR responses targeted spike regions 160-218 and 743-854. Repertoires were obtained solely post-peak T cell response. Females outnumbered males among donors, who were mostly white British; clonal diversity was possibly underestimated.

Assay: immunoSEQ multiplex PCR; the TCRdb copy retains only in-frame clones and omits some. The table lists more than 95,000 clones, about 89% of them singletons. As for this clone: The antigen is not known.

The length of the CDR3 is 13 residues. Trimming cost V 4 bases and J 4 bases, with 11 bases left between them. The V gene's germline CDR1 is SGHRS and CDR2 YFSETQ. Sequencing used peripheral blood, obtained 28 days after the second dose of the MenACWY control vaccine. The J gene is TRBJ1-2, the V gene TRBV5-1, with no clear D. The TCR was taken from an adult who received the MenACWY meningococcal vaccine as a control. The CDR3 DNA reads TGCGCCAGCAGCCCCGACGGCACCTATGGCTACACCTTC. It encodes CASSPDGTYGYTF. Looking up the rest from reference TRBV5-1 and TRBJ1-2 gives the full variable domain: KAGVTQTPRYLIKTRGQQVTLSCSPISGHRSVSWYQQTPGQGLQFLFEYFSETQRNKGNFPGRFSGRQFSNSRSEMNVSTLELGDSALYLCASSPDGTYGYTFGSGTRLTVV.